This T cell receptor (beta chain) was identified during a study of glioma-infiltrating T cells. Study context: Glioblastomas were WHO grade IV, sampled at first diagnosis; low-grade were grade II. Blood libraries targeted 4.5- to 10-fold coverage of some 980,000 T cells.

This clonotype was recorded at least ten times. Its antigen is unknown. TCR alpha and beta CDR3 regions were amplified from RNA using iRepertoire nested multiplex PCR. Tissue mRNA or PBMC total RNA, roughly 100-400 ng, went into one-step reverse transcription and amplification. TCRdb called the multiplex PCR reads again in MiXCR, with one record for every CDR3 protein. The sample holds about 410,000 distinct CDR3 sequences, less than 50% seen once. There are 15 residues in the CDR3. Germline V gene lookup returns CDR1 DFQATT and CDR2 SNEGSKA (reference sequence). V lost 6 bases to trimming and J lost 2 bases; unmatched junction nucleotides: 11. Study conclusions and caveats: Tissue-blood divergence was below expectation in non-neoplastic patients, above in gliomas.

Sequencing was carried out using glioma tissue, nonneoplastic brain tissue, or PBMCs (not recorded which). This TCR was sampled from a human donor with low-grade glioma or glioblastoma, undergoing nonglioma brain surgery, or in good health (not recorded which). V gene TRBV20-1 combines with J gene TRBJ2-3; TRBD2 matches 7 bases. CDR3 sequence: CSALEWGTNTDTQYF. The CDR3, as DNA: TGCAGTGCGCTGGAGTGGGGGACTAACACAGATACGCAGTATTTT.